This TCR beta chain came from a study of T cell responses to AZD1222 COVID-19 vaccine. General observations from the study: Across spike, vaccine-associated CD4 TCRs were found, dominant at 160-218 and 743-854. Reportedly, nearly half of unique spike TCRs recognized epitopes outside B.1.351/B.1.1.7 mutations. When two AZD1222 doses had been given, Spike-specific TCR breadth and depth rose.

CDR1 and CDR2 (germline): MNHEY, SVGAGI. The CDR3 covers 13 residues. V lost 6 bases to trimming and J lost 11 bases, with 19 bases between them. TCRdb keeps only in-frame clones here, not all; method: immunoSEQ multiplex PCR. The sample contains about 110,000 clones, 70% to 90% of which appear only once. With respect to this clone: What it binds is not known.

Sequences were derived from peripheral blood, sampled on day 0 of AZD1222 vaccination. The V gene is TRBV6-5, the J gene TRBJ1-1; D call uncertain. This clonotype was sampled from an adult in good health. This CDR3 is CASSSRTDTGAFF. The CDR3 DNA is TGTGCCAGCAGCTCCCGGACCGACACTGGGGCTTTCTTT.